This TCR beta chain was sequenced in a study of blood T cell repertoires in COVID-19. Overall study context: Italy, Spain and the United States were the sources of the convalescent and acute COVID-19 samples.

The germline CDR1 and CDR2 sequences are SEHNR and FQNEAQ (reference sequence). The CDR3 length is 14 residues. J lost 6 bases, V lost 1 base, and 4 bases had no gene match. Donors of Cohort 3 who recovered were those that had two negative PCRs, clearance, or symptom resolution. In the original processing: By means of reference gene primer amplification, nucleated cell counts were estimated. Sequencing was performed with immunoSEQ multiplex PCR; in TCRdb, only in-frame clones are kept and a portion is missing. V, J and clone size reflect that table, while D and trimming were determined from the DNA. The table lists 310,000 or so clones, around 90% of them singletons.

The sequenced material came from PBMCs or T cells enriched from blood (not recorded which). The genes are TRBV7-9 and TRBJ2-7; the match to TRBD1 covers 9 bases. The receptor comes from a woman between 18 and 30 years old who had recovered from COVID-19. The CDR3 DNA follows: TGTGCCAGCAGCTTAGGTGGGACAGGGAGCGAGCAGTACTTC. Encoded protein: CASSLGGTGSEQYF.